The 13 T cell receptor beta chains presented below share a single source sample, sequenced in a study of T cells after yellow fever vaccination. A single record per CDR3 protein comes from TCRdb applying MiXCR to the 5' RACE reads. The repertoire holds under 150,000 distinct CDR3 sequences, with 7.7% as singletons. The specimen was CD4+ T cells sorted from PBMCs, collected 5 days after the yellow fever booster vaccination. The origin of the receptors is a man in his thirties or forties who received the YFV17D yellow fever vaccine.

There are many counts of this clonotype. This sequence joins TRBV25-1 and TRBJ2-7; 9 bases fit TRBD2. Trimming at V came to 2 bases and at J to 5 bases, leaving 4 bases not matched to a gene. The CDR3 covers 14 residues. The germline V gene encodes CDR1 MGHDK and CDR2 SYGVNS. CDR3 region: CASSEAGGPNEQYF. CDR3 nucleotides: TGTGCCAGCAGTGAAGCGGGAGGGCCGAACGAGCAGTACTTC.

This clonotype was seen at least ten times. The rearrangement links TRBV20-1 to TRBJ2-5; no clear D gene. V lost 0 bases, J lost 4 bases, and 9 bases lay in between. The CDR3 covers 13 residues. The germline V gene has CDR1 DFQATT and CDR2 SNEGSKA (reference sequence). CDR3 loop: CSARDRHRETQYF. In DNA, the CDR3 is TGCAGTGCTAGAGATCGGCACAGAGAGACCCAGTACTTC.

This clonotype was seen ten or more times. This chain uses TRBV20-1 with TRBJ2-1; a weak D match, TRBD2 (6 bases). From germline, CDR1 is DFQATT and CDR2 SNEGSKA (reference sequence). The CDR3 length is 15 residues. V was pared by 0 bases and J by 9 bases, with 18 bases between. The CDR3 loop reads CSARDPRLASGEQFF. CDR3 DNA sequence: TGCAGTGCTAGAGATCCCCGGCTAGCGTCGGGTGAGCAGTTCTTC.

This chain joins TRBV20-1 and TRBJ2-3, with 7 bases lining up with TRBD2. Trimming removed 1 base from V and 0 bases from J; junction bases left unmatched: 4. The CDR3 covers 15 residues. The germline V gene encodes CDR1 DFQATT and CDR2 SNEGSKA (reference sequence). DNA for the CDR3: TGCAGTGCTAGAGGCGGGAGCCATAGCACAGATACGCAGTATTTT. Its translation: CSARGGSHSTDTQYF.

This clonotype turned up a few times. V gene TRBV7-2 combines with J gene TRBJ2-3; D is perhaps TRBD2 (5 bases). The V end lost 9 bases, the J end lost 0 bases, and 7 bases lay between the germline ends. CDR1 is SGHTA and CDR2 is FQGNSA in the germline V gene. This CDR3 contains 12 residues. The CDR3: CASSDSTDTQYF. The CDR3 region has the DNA TGTGCCAGTAGCGATAGCACAGATACGCAGTATTTT.

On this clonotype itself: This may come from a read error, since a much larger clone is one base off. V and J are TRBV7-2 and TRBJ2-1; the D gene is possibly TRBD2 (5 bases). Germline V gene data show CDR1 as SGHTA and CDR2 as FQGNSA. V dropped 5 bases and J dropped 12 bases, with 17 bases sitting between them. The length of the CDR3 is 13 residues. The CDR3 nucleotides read TGTGCCAGCAGCCTTGGATCCGGGGATGTGCAGTTCTTC. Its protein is CASSLGSGDVQFF.

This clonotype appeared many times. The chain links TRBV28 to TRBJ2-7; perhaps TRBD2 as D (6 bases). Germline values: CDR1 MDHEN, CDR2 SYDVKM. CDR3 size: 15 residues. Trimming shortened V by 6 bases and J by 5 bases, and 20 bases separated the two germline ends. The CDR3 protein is CASSQASLARHEQYF. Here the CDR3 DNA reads TGTGCCAGCAGCCAAGCCTCCCTAGCGAGGCACGAGCAGTACTTC.

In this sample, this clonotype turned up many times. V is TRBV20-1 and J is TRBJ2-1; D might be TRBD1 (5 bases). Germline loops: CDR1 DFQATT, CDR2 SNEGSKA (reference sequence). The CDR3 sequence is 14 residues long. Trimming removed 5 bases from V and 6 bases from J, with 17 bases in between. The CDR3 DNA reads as TGCAGTGCTCCAACCCCTCGACAGACCAATGAGCAGTTCTTC. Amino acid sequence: CSAPTPRQTNEQFF.

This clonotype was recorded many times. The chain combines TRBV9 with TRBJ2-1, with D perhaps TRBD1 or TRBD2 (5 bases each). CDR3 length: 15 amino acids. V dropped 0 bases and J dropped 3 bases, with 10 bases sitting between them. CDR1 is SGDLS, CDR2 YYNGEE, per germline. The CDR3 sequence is CASSVDQGDYNEQFF. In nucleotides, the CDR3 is TGTGCCAGCAGCGTAGATCAGGGAGACTACAATGAGCAGTTCTTC.

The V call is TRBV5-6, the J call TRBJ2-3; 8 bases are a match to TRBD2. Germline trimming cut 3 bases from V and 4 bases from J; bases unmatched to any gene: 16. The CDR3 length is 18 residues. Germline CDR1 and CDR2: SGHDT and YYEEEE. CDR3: CASSSTGGAREVADTQYF. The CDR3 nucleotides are TGTGCCAGCAGCTCCACCGGGGGGGCCAGGGAGGTGGCAGATACGCAGTATTTT.

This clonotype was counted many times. CDR3 nucleotide sequence: TGTGCCAGCAGTCCCCGGGTTTTCACTGAAGCTTTCTTT. It encodes CASSPRVFTEAFF. The chain has TRBV12-3 or TRBV12-4 and TRBJ1-1; D not certain. This CDR3 has 13 amino acids. Trimming shortened V by 5 bases and J by 4 bases, and 11 bases separated the two germline ends.

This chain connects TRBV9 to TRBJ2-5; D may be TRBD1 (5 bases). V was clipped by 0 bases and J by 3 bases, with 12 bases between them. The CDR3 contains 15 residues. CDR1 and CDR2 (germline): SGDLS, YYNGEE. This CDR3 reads CASSVGGGREETQYF. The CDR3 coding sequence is TGTGCCAGCAGCGTAGGGGGCGGCAGAGAAGAGACCCAGTACTTC.

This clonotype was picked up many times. The CDR3 region is CASSPRLAGITSYNEQFF. CDR3 nucleotides: TGTGCCAGCAGCCCCCGACTAGCGGGTATTACCTCCTACAATGAGCAGTTCTTC. The chain is built from TRBV14 and TRBJ2-1; 10 nucleotides align to TRBD2. J gave up 0 bases and V 4 bases, and 9 bases lay outside the gene matches. This CDR3 has 18 residues. The germline CDR1 and CDR2 sequences are SGHDN and FVKESK. The whole variable domain, remainder taken from reference TRBV14 and TRBJ2-1, is EAGVTQFPSHSVIEKGQTVTLRCDPISGHDNLYWYRRVMGKEIKFLLHFVKESKQDESGMPNNRFLAERTGGTYSTLKVQPAELEDSGVYFCASSPRLAGITSYNEQFFGPGTRLTVL.